What follows are 15 T cell receptor beta chains derived from one specimen sequenced in a study of blood T cell repertoires in COVID-19. Method: immunoSEQ multiplex PCR; TCRdb's copy keeps in-frame clones and lacks some. The sample yields fewer than 400,000 clones, 80% to 90% seen once. Sequencing was done on a sample of PBMCs or T cells enriched from blood (not recorded which). The receptors originated from a woman in her 50s who had recovered from COVID-19.

V gene TRBV12-3 or TRBV12-4 combines with J gene TRBJ1-6, with 8 bases matching TRBD1. Trimming removed 8 bases from V and 12 bases from J; junction bases left unmatched: 9. The CDR3 has 13 residues. CDR3 loop: CASRGQGGLPLHF. The CDR3 bases are TGTGCCAGCCGAGGACAGGGAGGTCTACCCCTCCACTTT.

The rearrangement joins TRBV7-9 to TRBJ2-1; D is possibly TRBD2 (7 bases). V was trimmed by 4 bases and J by 6 bases, leaving 16 bases between them. The CDR3 loop spans 15 amino acids. Germline V gene lookup returns CDR1 SEHNR and CDR2 FQNEAQ (reference sequence). CDR3 sequence: CASSWVGGAFNEQFF. The CDR3 coding sequence is TGTGCCAGCAGCTGGGTAGGGGGGGCCTTCAATGAGCAGTTCTTC.

There are a few counts of this clone. CDR3 bases: TGCGCCAGCAGCCAACCTGACGGAGGGAATGAAAAACTGTTTTTT. Residues: CASSQPDGGNEKLFF. The chain uses TRBV4-1 and TRBJ1-4; D remains ambiguous. Germline V gene lookup returns CDR1 MGHRA and CDR2 YSYEKL. The CDR3 is made up of 15 amino acids. V dropped 2 bases and J dropped 5 bases, with 12 bases sitting between them.

V gene TRBV19 combines with J gene TRBJ1-2, with 8 positions matching TRBD1. CDR3 size: 15 residues. Germline V gene data show CDR1 as LNHDA and CDR2 as SQIVND (reference sequence). V shed 5 bases and J 4 bases; nucleotides not matched to a gene: 9. The chain's CDR3 is CASSALGQGGYGYTF. The CDR3 DNA reads TGTGCCAGTAGTGCCTTAGGACAGGGTGGCTATGGCTACACCTTC.

The rearrangement joins TRBV30 to TRBJ1-1; 9 positions agree with TRBD1. Germline V gene lookup returns CDR1 GTSNPN and CDR2 SVGIG (reference sequence). CDR3 length equals 14 residues. V trimming: 8 bases; J trimming: 4 bases; junction bases outside the gene matches: 11. The CDR3 loop reads CATDRGSLGTEAFF. DNA of the CDR3: TGTGCCACCGACAGGGGGAGTCTGGGCACTGAAGCTTTCTTT.

The V call is TRBV3-1 (or the pseudogene TRBV3-2), the J call TRBJ2-1; D is unresolved. V was shortened by 4 bases and J by 0 bases, with 4 bases between the two germline ends. The CDR3 is 13 residues long. From germline, CDR1 is LGHDT and CDR2 YNNKEL (reference sequence). CDR3 bases: TGTGCCAGCAGCCCGAGCTCCTACAATGAGCAGTTCTTC. This sequence encodes CASSPSSYNEQFF.

J is TRBJ2-2 and V is TRBV5-1; 9 bases map to TRBD2. Germline CDR1 reads SGHRS; CDR2 reads YFSETQ. With V trimmed by 0 bases and J by 3 bases, 9 bases remained unmatched. The CDR3 is 18 amino acids. Written as DNA, the CDR3 is TGCGCCAGCAGCTTGGCATTAGCGGGGGCCCGGGACACCGGGGAGCTGTTTTTT. Amino acid sequence: CASSLALAGARDTGELFF.

This rearrangement joins TRBV4-3 to TRBJ1-1; 8 bases are shared with TRBD1. The germline V gene encodes CDR1 LGHNA and CDR2 YSLEER. V lost 2 bases and J lost 1; bases outside the gene matches: 3. CDR3 size: 15 residues. Here the CDR3 DNA reads TGCGCCAGCAGCCAACAAGGACAGGGGAACACTGAAGCTTTCTTT. This translates into CASSQQGQGNTEAFF.

The table lists this clone with a few counts. The V call is TRBV11-2, the J call TRBJ1-5, with 8 positions matching TRBD1. Looked up from germline, CDR1 is SGHAT and CDR2 is FQNNGV. V lost 5 bases to trimming and J lost 5 bases; unmatched junction nucleotides: 5. The CDR3 consists of 14 residues. In nucleotides, the CDR3 is TGTGCCAGCAGCCTCCAGGGGGCCCATCAGCCCCAGCATTTT. Its translation is CASSLQGAHQPQHF. Full variable domain (missing parts from reference TRBV11-2 and TRBJ1-5): EAGVAQSPRYKIIEKRQSVAFWCNPISGHATLYWYQQILGQGPKLLIQFQNNGVVDDSQLPKDRFSAERLKGVDSTLKIQPAKLEDSAVYLCASSLQGAHQPQHFGDGTRLSIL.

As DNA, the CDR3 is TGTGCCAGCTCCGCCAGGACTAGCGGGGTACTTAGGAATGAGCAGTTCTTC. Translating it yields CASSARTSGVLRNEQFF. This sequence joins TRBV18 and TRBJ2-1; 12 bases are a match to TRBD2. J gave up 7 bases and V 6 bases, and 13 bases lay outside the gene matches. The CDR3 has 17 residues. CDR1 and CDR2 (germline): KGHSH, LQKENI.

The chain is built from TRBV2 and TRBJ2-7, with D perhaps TRBD2 (7 bases). Trimming stripped 3 bases from V and 5 bases from J, with 17 bases between. The CDR3 runs to 15 residues. Looked up from germline, CDR1 is SNHLY and CDR2 is FYNNEI. CDR3 protein: CASSDTVGGVDEQYF. The CDR3 DNA is TGTGCCAGCAGTGACACGGTAGGGGGGGTTGACGAGCAGTACTTC.

This clone was observed once. The chain carries TRBV4-2 and TRBJ2-6; 9 positions match TRBD2. Germline assignment: CDR1 LGHNA and CDR2 YNFKEQ. The CDR3 sequence is 20 residues long. V lost 0 bases to trimming and J lost 0 bases; unmatched junction nucleotides: 9. The CDR3 DNA sequence: TGTGCCAGCAGCCAAGATGGAACTCGCGGGGGGGCCTCTGGGGCCAACGTCCTGACTTTC. Amino acids: CASSQDGTRGGASGANVLTF.

Only one count was recorded for this clone. The chain couples TRBV9 to TRBJ2-3; D is ambiguous. Trimming took off 3 bases at V and 5 bases at J, with 4 bases between the two ends. CDR3 length equals 11 residues. CDR1 is SGDLS, CDR2 YYNGEE, per germline. The CDR3 DNA reads as TGTGCCAGCAGCGGGAGAGATACGCAGTATTTT. Amino acids: CASSGRDTQYF.

The chain employs TRBV5-1 and TRBJ2-5; no definite D call. The germline V gene encodes CDR1 SGHRS and CDR2 YFSETQ. The germline V and J ends were trimmed by 0 bases and 2 bases, with 11 bases remaining between them. The CDR3 sequence is 15 residues long. The CDR3 here is CASSLVEARQETQYF. CDR3 nucleotide sequence: TGCGCCAGCAGCTTGGTAGAAGCCAGGCAAGAGACCCAGTACTTC.

The gene calls are TRBV5-1 and TRBJ1-1, with 10 bases identical to TRBD1. Per germline, CDR1 SGHRS and CDR2 YFSETQ. This CDR3 has 14 amino acids. Trimming removed 4 bases from V and 2 bases from J; junction bases left unmatched: 2. CDR3 nucleotide sequence: TGCGCCAGCAGCCGGGACAGGGGAAACACTGAAGCTTTCTTT. Its protein is CASSRDRGNTEAFF.